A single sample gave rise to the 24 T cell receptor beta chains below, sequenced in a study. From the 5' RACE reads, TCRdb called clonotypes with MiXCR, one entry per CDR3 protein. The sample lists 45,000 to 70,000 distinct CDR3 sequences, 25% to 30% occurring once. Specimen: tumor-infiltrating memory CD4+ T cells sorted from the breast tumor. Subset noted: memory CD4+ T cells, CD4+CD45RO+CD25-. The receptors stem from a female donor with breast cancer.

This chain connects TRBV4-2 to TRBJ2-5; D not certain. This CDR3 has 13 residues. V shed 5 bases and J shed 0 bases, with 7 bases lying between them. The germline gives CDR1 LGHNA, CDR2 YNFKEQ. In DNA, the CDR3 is TGTGCCAGCAGCGAAAAATACCAAGAGACCCAGTACTTC. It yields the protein CASSEKYQETQYF.

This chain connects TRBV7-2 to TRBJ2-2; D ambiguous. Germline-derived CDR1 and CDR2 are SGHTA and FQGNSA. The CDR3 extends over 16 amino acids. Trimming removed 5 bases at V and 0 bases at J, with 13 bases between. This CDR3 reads CASSLASPANTGELFF. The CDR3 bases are TGTGCCAGCAGCCTTGCGAGCCCCGCGAACACCGGGGAGCTGTTTTTT.

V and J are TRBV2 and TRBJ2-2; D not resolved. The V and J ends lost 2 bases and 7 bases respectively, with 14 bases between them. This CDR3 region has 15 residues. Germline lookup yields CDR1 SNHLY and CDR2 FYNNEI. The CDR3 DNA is TGTGCCAGCAGTGAAATGGCTAGTCAGATCGGGGAGCTGTTTTTT. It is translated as CASSEMASQIGELFF.

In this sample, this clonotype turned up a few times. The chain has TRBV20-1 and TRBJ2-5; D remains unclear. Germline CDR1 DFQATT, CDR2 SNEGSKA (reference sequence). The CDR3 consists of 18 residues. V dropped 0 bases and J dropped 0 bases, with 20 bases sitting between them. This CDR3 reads CSARDPRRPTDYQETQYF. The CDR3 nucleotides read TGCAGTGCTAGAGACCCCAGGCGGCCCACTGATTACCAAGAGACCCAGTACTTC.

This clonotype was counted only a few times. The CDR3 coding sequence is TGTGCCAGCAGTTACGGGGCGGGGGGCTACGAGCAGTACTTC. This gives the protein CASSYGAGGYEQYF. The genes are TRBV6-5 and TRBJ2-7; 8 bases map to TRBD2. The CDR3 spans 14 residues. Per the germline V gene, CDR1 is MNHEY and CDR2 is SVGAGI. V lost 2 bases to trimming and J lost 3 bases; unmatched junction nucleotides: 3.

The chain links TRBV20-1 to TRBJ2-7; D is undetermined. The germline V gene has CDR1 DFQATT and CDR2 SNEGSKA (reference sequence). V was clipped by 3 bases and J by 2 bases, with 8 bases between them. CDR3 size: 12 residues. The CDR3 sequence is CSASKGPYEQYF. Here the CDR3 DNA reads TGCAGTGCTAGCAAGGGCCCCTACGAGCAGTACTTC.

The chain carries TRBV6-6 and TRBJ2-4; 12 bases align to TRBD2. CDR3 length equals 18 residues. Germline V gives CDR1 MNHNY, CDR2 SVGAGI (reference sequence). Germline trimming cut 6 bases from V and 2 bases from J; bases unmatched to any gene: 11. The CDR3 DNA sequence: TGTGCCAGCAGCCAGAAAGGCGGACTAGCGGGGACCAAAAACATTCAGTACTTC. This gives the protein CASSQKGGLAGTKNIQYF.

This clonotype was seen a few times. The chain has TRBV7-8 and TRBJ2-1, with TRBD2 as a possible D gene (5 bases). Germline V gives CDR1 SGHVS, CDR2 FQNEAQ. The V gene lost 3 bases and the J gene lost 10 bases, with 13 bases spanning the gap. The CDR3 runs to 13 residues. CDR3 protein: CASSFLRTGEQFF. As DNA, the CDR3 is TGTGCCAGCAGCTTTCTTCGGACGGGGGAGCAGTTCTTC.

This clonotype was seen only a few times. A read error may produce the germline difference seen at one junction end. The CDR3 here is CASNQAGRYYEQYF. Written as DNA, the CDR3 is TGTGCCAGCAACCAAGCGGGACGCTACTACGAGCAGTACTTC. The rearrangement joins TRBV3-1 to TRBJ2-7; 7 bases match TRBD2. Per germline, CDR1 LGHDT and CDR2 YNNKEL (reference sequence). The CDR3 extends over 14 amino acids.

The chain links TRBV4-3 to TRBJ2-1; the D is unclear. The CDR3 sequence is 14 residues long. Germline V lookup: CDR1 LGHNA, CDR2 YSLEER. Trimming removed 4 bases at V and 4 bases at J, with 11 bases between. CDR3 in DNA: TGCGCCAGCAGCCCGGGCTCCACTTACAATGAGCAGTTCTTC. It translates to CASSPGSTYNEQFF.

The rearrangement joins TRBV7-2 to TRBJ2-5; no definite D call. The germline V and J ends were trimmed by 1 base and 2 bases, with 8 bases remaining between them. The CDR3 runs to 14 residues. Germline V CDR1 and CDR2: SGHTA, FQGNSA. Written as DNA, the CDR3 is TGTGCCAGCAGCTTAGGGCCCGATCAAGAGACCCAGTACTTC. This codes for CASSLGPDQETQYF.

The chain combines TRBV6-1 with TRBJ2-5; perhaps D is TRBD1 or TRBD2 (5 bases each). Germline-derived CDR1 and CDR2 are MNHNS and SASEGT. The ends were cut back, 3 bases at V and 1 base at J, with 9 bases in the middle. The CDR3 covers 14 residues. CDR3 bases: TGTGCCAGCAGTGAGGGACGGTCCCAAGAGACCCAGTACTTC. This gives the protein CASSEGRSQETQYF.

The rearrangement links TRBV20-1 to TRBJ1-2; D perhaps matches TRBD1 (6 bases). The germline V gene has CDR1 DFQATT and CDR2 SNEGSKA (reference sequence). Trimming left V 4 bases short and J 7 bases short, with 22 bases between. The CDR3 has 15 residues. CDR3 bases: TGCAGTGCTACGAACACAGGGCCCCAGAGATCTGGCTACACCTTC. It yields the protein CSATNTGPQRSGYTF.

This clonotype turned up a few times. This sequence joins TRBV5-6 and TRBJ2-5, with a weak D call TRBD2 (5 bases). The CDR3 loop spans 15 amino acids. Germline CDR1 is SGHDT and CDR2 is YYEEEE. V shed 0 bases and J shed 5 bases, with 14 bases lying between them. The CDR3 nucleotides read TGTGCCAGCAGCTTGGGCCCAACTAGGGCGGAGACCCAGTACTTC. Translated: CASSLGPTRAETQYF.

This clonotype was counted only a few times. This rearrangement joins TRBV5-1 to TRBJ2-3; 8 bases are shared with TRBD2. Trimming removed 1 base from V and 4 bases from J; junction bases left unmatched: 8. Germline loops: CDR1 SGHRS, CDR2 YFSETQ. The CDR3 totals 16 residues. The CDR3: CASSLFGGGSADTQYF. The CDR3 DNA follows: TGCGCCAGCAGCTTGTTCGGCGGGGGGTCCGCAGATACGCAGTATTTT.

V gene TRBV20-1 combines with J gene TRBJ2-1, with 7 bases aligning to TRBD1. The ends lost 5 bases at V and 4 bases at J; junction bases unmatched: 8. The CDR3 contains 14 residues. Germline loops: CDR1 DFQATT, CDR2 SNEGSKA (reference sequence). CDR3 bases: TGCAGTGCTTTAGACAGGGTGTCTTACAATGAGCAGTTCTTC. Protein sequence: CSALDRVSYNEQFF.

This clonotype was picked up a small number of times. In DNA, the CDR3 is TGTGCCAGCAGCCTAAATTGGGAGGATGGCTACACCTTC. This gives the protein CASSLNWEDGYTF. The genes are TRBV6-5 and TRBJ1-2, with D uncertain. Trimming took off 6 bases at V and 6 bases at J, with 14 bases between the two ends. Germline V CDR1 and CDR2: MNHEY, SVGAGI. This CDR3 is built from 13 residues.

The CDR3 loop is CASSQDRGGGSTEAFF. As DNA, the CDR3 is TGTGCCAGCAGCCAAGATCGGGGGGGAGGGTCCACTGAAGCTTTCTTT. The chain couples TRBV4-2 to TRBJ1-1; a weak D match, TRBD1 (5 bases). Per the germline V gene, CDR1 is LGHNA and CDR2 is YNFKEQ. CDR3 length: 16 residues. The V gene lost 0 bases and the J gene lost 4 bases, with 15 bases spanning the gap.

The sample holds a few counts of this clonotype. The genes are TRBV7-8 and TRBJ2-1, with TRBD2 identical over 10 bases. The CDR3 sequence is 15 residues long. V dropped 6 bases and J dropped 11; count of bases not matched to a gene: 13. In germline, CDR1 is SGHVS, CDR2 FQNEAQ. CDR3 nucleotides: TGTGCCAGCAGTCCAAATTCGGGACTAGCGAACCAGCAGTTCTTC. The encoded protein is CASSPNSGLANQQFF. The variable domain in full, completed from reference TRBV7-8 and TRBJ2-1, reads GAGVSQSPRYKVAKRGQDVALRCDPISGHVSLFWYQQALGQGPEFLTYFQNEAQLDKSGLPSDRFFAERPEGSVSTLKIQRTQQEDSAVYLCASSPNSGLANQQFFGPGTRLTVL.

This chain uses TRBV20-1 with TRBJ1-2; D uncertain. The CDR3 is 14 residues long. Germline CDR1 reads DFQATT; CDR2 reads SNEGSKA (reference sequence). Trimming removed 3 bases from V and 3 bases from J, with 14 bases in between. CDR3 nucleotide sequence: TGCAGTGCTAGGGACCTACGGGGTGACTATGGCTACACCTTC. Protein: CSARDLRGDYGYTF.

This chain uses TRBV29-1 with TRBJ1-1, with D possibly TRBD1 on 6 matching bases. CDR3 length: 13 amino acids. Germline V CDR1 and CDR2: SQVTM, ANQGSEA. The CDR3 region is CNARTGSTGIAFF. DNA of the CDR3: TGCAACGCCCGAACAGGGTCGACCGGTATAGCTTTCTTT. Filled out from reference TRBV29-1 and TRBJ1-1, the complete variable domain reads SAVISQKPSRDICQRGTSLTIQCQVDSQVTMMFWYRQQPGQSLTLIATANQGSEATYESGFVIDKFPISRPNLTFSTLTVSNMSPEDSSIYLCNARTGSTGIAFFGQGTRLTVV.

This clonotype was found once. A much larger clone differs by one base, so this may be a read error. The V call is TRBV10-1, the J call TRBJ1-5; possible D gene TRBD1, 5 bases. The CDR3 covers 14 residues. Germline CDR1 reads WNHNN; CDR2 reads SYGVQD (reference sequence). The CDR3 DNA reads TGCGCCAGCAGTGAGCTTGACAGCAATCGGCCCCAGCATTTT. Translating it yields CASSELDSNRPQHF.

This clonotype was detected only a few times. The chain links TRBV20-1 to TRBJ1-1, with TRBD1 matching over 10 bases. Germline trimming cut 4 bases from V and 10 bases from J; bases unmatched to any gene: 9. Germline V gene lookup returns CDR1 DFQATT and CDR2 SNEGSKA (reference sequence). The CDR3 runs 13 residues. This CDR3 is CSAIRDRGSRAFF. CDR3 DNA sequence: TGCAGTGCTATCCGGGACAGGGGCAGCCGAGCTTTCTTT.

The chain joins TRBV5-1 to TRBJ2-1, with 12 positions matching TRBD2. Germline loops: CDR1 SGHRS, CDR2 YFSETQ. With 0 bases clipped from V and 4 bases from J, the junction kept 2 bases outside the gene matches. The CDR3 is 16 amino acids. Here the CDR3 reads CASSLALAGGYNEQFF. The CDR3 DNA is TGCGCCAGCAGCTTGGCCCTAGCGGGAGGGTACAATGAGCAGTTCTTC.